Listed below are T cell receptor beta chains from one sample, sequenced in a study of blood T cell repertoires in COVID-19. TCRdb keeps only in-frame clones here, not all; method: immunoSEQ multiplex PCR. The repertoire holds a few hundred thousand clones, with around 78% as singletons. Material for sequencing was peripheral blood. Receptors originate from a man aged 55 to 70 who had recovered from COVID-19. The CDR3 runs from the conserved cysteine through the conserved F or W. The D gene is left open where the match is weak. Where a row states a size, it is once, few, many or the class of an expanded clone; other rows omit it.

V gene: TRBV7-9; J gene: TRBJ2-3; D gene: -; CDR3 length: 15; clone size: -; CDR3 DNA: TGTGCCAGCAGCCTGAGGGGGGGTAGCACAGATACGCAGTATTTT; CDR3 protein: CASSLRGGSTDTQYF
V gene: TRBV3-1/TRBV3-2; J gene: TRBJ2-2; D gene: -; CDR3 length: 15; clone size: -; CDR3 DNA: TGTGCCAGCAGCCAATTGACAGGGAACACCGGGGAGCTGTTTTTT; CDR3 protein: CASSQLTGNTGELFF
V gene: TRBV5-4; J gene: TRBJ2-2; D gene: TRBD2; CDR3 length: 18; clone size: -; CDR3 DNA: TGTGCCAGCAGCAGGACGGGACTAGCGGGGGGCCGTACCGGGGAGCTGTTTTTT; CDR3 protein: CASSRTGLAGGRTGELFF
V gene: TRBV7-3; J gene: TRBJ2-1; D gene: -; CDR3 length: 15; clone size: -; CDR3 DNA: TGTGCCAGCAGAATTAGCGGAAACTCCCACAATGAGCAGTTCTTC; CDR3 protein: CASRISGNSHNEQFF
V gene: TRBV5-1; J gene: TRBJ1-4; D gene: -; CDR3 length: 15; clone size: -; CDR3 DNA: TGCGCCAGCAGAGATGGGGCGAAGGCTAATGAAAAACTGTTTTTT; CDR3 protein: CASRDGAKANEKLFF
V gene: TRBV28; J gene: TRBJ2-2; D gene: -; CDR3 length: 15; clone size: -; CDR3 DNA: TGTGCCAGCAGTTGGGACACCGCGGCCACCGGGGAGCTGTTTTTT; CDR3 protein: CASSWDTAATGELFF
V gene: TRBV5-1; J gene: TRBJ2-1; D gene: TRBD1; CDR3 length: 14; clone size: medium-sized; CDR3 DNA: TGCGCCAGCAGCCCCGGGACAGGCTGGGATGAGCAGTTCTTC; CDR3 protein: CASSPGTGWDEQFF
V gene: TRBV19; J gene: TRBJ2-7; D gene: TRBD2; CDR3 length: 15; clone size: few; CDR3 DNA: TGTGCCAGTAGTCCCGGGACTAGCGGTACCGACGAGCAGTACTTC; CDR3 protein: CASSPGTSGTDEQYF
V gene: TRBV18; J gene: TRBJ2-5; D gene: TRBD2; CDR3 length: 14; clone size: -; CDR3 DNA: TGTGCCAGTTCACAGCTAGCCCGGGAGGGGACCCAGTACTTC; CDR3 protein: CASSQLAREGTQYF
V gene: TRBV6-5; J gene: TRBJ2-6; D gene: -; CDR3 length: 13; clone size: once; CDR3 DNA: TGTGCCAGCACGAGGTTTGGGGCCAACGTCCTGACTTTC; CDR3 protein: CASTRFGANVLTF
V gene: TRBV29-1; J gene: TRBJ1-1; D gene: -; CDR3 length: 12; clone size: -; CDR3 DNA: TGCAGCGCTGCGGACAGTAACACTGAAGCTTTCTTT; CDR3 protein: CSAADSNTEAFF
V gene: TRBV14; J gene: TRBJ2-1; D gene: TRBD2; CDR3 length: 16; clone size: -; CDR3 DNA: TGTGCCAGCAGCCAAGATCTGGGCGGGAGGTGGCATGAGCAGTTCTTC; CDR3 protein: CASSQDLGGRWHEQFF
V gene: TRBV6-5; J gene: TRBJ2-7; D gene: -; CDR3 length: 15; clone size: -; CDR3 DNA: TGTGCCAGCAGTTGGGGAAGCGTGAAACCGGGGGAGCAGTACTTC; CDR3 protein: CASSWGSVKPGEQYF
V gene: TRBV27; J gene: TRBJ2-7; D gene: TRBD2; CDR3 length: 17; clone size: -; CDR3 DNA: TGTGCCAGCAGTTTAGAGCACCCCGGGAGGGGGGTCTACGAGCAGTACTTC; CDR3 protein: CASSLEHPGRGVYEQYF
V gene: TRBV27; J gene: TRBJ2-1; D gene: -; CDR3 length: 14; clone size: -; CDR3 DNA: TGTGCCAGCAGTCCCCAGACTAGTTCCAATGAGCAGTTCTTC; CDR3 protein: CASSPQTSSNEQFF
V gene: TRBV7-8; J gene: TRBJ1-1; D gene: -; CDR3 length: 14; clone size: -; CDR3 DNA: TGTGCCAGCAGCTTTTCGGGGTTGGGCACTGAAGCTTTCTTT; CDR3 protein: CASSFSGLGTEAFF
V gene: TRBV6-5; J gene: TRBJ2-3; D gene: -; CDR3 length: 15; clone size: -; CDR3 DNA: TGTGCCAGCAGTTACCAGACAACGAGCACAGATACGCAGTATTTT; CDR3 protein: CASSYQTTSTDTQYF
V gene: TRBV19; J gene: TRBJ1-5; D gene: -; CDR3 length: 16; clone size: -; CDR3 DNA: TGTGCCAGTAACGGGGGGGCGGGGTCGAGCAATCAGCCCCAGCATTTT; CDR3 protein: CASNGGAGSSNQPQHF
V gene: TRBV7-2; J gene: TRBJ1-1; D gene: TRBD1; CDR3 length: 15; clone size: few; CDR3 DNA: TGTGCCAGCAGCCCAGGACAGGGTTATTTTACTGAAGCTTTCTTT; CDR3 protein: CASSPGQGYFTEAFF
V gene: TRBV11-2; J gene: TRBJ2-2; D gene: -; CDR3 length: 16; clone size: few; CDR3 DNA: TGTGCCAGCAGCCTAAGGACAGACATCAACACCGGGGAGCTGTTTTTT; CDR3 protein: CASSLRTDINTGELFF
V gene: TRBV3-1/TRBV3-2; J gene: TRBJ2-1; D gene: TRBD2; CDR3 length: 15; clone size: -; CDR3 DNA: TGTGCCAGCAGCCTAGCGGGAGGGCTCGACAATGAGCAGTTCTTC; CDR3 protein: CASSLAGGLDNEQFF
V gene: TRBV6-5; J gene: TRBJ2-7; D gene: TRBD2; CDR3 length: 14; clone size: -; CDR3 DNA: TGTGCCAGCCGAAGGACTAGCGGGACCTACGAGCAGTACTTC; CDR3 protein: CASRRTSGTYEQYF
V gene: TRBV18; J gene: TRBJ2-3; D gene: -; CDR3 length: 15; clone size: -; CDR3 DNA: TGTGCCAGCTCACCACCGGACTACGAAGGAGATACGCAGTATTTT; CDR3 protein: CASSPPDYEGDTQYF
V gene: TRBV2; J gene: TRBJ1-2; D gene: -; CDR3 length: 14; clone size: once; CDR3 DNA: TGTGCCAGCAGATCGCAGGGAAGACACTATGGCTACACCTTC; CDR3 protein: CASRSQGRHYGYTF
V gene: TRBV5-6; J gene: TRBJ2-7; D gene: TRBD1; CDR3 length: 14; clone size: -; CDR3 DNA: TGTGCCAGCAGCTTGCCGGGACAGGGGCGCGAGCAGTACTTC; CDR3 protein: CASSLPGQGREQYF
V gene: TRBV7-9; J gene: TRBJ1-3; D gene: -; CDR3 length: 14; clone size: -; CDR3 DNA: TGTGCCAGCAGCCCACAGAGCTCTGGAAACACCATATATTTT; CDR3 protein: CASSPQSSGNTIYF
V gene: TRBV4-1; J gene: TRBJ2-3; D gene: TRBD1; CDR3 length: 17; clone size: -; CDR3 DNA: TGCGCCAGCAAGGCCACTAAGCTACAGGGGGGCACAGATACGCAGTATTTT; CDR3 protein: CASKATKLQGGTDTQYF
V gene: TRBV27; J gene: TRBJ1-5; D gene: -; CDR3 length: 14; clone size: -; CDR3 DNA: TGTGCCAGCAGTTTTGGGCAGGGCAATCAGCCCCAGCATTTT; CDR3 protein: CASSFGQGNQPQHF
V gene: TRBV11-2; J gene: TRBJ2-7; D gene: TRBD1; CDR3 length: 15; clone size: -; CDR3 DNA: TGTGCCAGCAGCTTACTCCGGGACAGGACCTACGAGCAGTACTTC; CDR3 protein: CASSLLRDRTYEQYF
V gene: TRBV5-6; J gene: TRBJ2-1; D gene: TRBD1; CDR3 length: 12; clone size: -; CDR3 DNA: TGTGCCAGCAGGCGGACAGGGGGCAGTCAGTTCTTC; CDR3 protein: CASRRTGGSQFF
V gene: TRBV3-1/TRBV3-2; J gene: TRBJ2-7; D gene: TRBD1; CDR3 length: 15; clone size: -; CDR3 DNA: TGTGCCAGCAGCCAGAACGGCAGGACAGGGTACGAGCAGTACTTC; CDR3 protein: CASSQNGRTGYEQYF
V gene: TRBV4-2; J gene: TRBJ2-5; D gene: -; CDR3 length: 14; clone size: -; CDR3 DNA: TGTGCCAGCAGCCAAGAGAAGGCAGGTGGGACCCAGTACTTC; CDR3 protein: CASSQEKAGGTQYF
V gene: TRBV7-2; J gene: TRBJ2-1; D gene: -; CDR3 length: 15; clone size: -; CDR3 DNA: TGTGCCAGCAGCTCCCCGGGACACGGACACAATGAGCAGTTCTTC; CDR3 protein: CASSSPGHGHNEQFF
V gene: TRBV15; J gene: TRBJ2-5; D gene: -; CDR3 length: 15; clone size: -; CDR3 DNA: TGTGCCACCAGCAGAGATCGCGGCGGAGGGAAGACCCAGTACTTC; CDR3 protein: CATSRDRGGGKTQYF
V gene: TRBV7-9; J gene: TRBJ1-2; D gene: TRBD1; CDR3 length: 13; clone size: -; CDR3 DNA: TGTGCCAGCAGCTTATTGGGACAGGAGAGATACACCTTC; CDR3 protein: CASSLLGQERYTF
V gene: TRBV19; J gene: TRBJ1-5; D gene: -; CDR3 length: 16; clone size: -; CDR3 DNA: TGTGCCAGTAGTATCGGGTCAGTATATAGCAATCAGCCCCAGCATTTT; CDR3 protein: CASSIGSVYSNQPQHF
V gene: TRBV21-1; J gene: TRBJ2-3; D gene: -; CDR3 length: 19; clone size: -; CDR3 DNA: TGTGCCAGCAGCAGCGGGACTAGCGGGGAAGATTTTCTCACAGATACGCAGTATTTT; CDR3 protein: CASSSGTSGEDFLTDTQYF